This paragraph covers one TCR beta chain sequence. Additional DNA sequences in this sample encode the identical CDR3. This record belongs to a study of T cells in tumors and immune-related adverse events. Libraries were prepared by immunoSEQ multiplex PCR; TCRdb keeps only in-frame clonotypes and omits some of them. The table records fewer than 4,500 clones, roughly four fifths of them present only once. V was pared by 6 bases and J by 2 bases, with 10 bases between. The CDR3 has 13 amino acids. The germline CDR1 and CDR2 sequences are MNHNS and SASEGT. The rearrangement uses TRBV6-1 and TRBJ2-5, with D maybe TRBD2 (6 bases). The input for sequencing was skin tissue, taken from a patient treated with anti-PD-1 therapy. The TCR comes from a female donor with metastatic renal cell carcinoma. The CDR3 DNA follows: TGTGCCAGCAGGCGGGGCCCACAAGAGACCCAGTACTTC. It codes for CASRRGPQETQYF.